Sequencing of this T cell receptor (beta chain) was carried out in a study of T cells of healthy individuals (dated by TCRdb to the late 2010s). The V end loses 5 bases and the J end loses 5 bases, and a stretch of 12 bases separates them. In the germline V gene, CDR1 corresponds to SGHVS and CDR2 to FNYEAQ. The CDR3 measures 13 amino acids from cysteine to phenylalanine. Only CDR3 DNA remains: 39 bases, in frame from the first base. Preparation of the library involved 5' RACE. The listed sequencing device is Illumina MiSeq. TCRdb took the public reads, trimmed them with fastp at Q25, ran MiXCR for clone calling and kept in-frame beta chains. Identical CDR3 protein sequences are pooled into one entry, listed with their most common genes and DNA. A total of 60,000 to 70,000 distinct CDR3 sequences appear in this sample, roughly 15% of them only once. The ten top clones hold around 5.1% of the sample.

Concerning this clonotype: Its target antigen remains unknown. Base qualities are not at hand, and no much larger clone is one base apart.

This receptor was identified in a human donor in good health. This chain is built from TRBV7-6 and TRBJ1-2; the D region possibly corresponds to TRBD1 (5 bases align). The sequenced DNA: TGTGCCAGCAGCCGCGCGGGGGGGTATGGCTACACCTTC. Translated, this is CASSRAGGYGYTF.